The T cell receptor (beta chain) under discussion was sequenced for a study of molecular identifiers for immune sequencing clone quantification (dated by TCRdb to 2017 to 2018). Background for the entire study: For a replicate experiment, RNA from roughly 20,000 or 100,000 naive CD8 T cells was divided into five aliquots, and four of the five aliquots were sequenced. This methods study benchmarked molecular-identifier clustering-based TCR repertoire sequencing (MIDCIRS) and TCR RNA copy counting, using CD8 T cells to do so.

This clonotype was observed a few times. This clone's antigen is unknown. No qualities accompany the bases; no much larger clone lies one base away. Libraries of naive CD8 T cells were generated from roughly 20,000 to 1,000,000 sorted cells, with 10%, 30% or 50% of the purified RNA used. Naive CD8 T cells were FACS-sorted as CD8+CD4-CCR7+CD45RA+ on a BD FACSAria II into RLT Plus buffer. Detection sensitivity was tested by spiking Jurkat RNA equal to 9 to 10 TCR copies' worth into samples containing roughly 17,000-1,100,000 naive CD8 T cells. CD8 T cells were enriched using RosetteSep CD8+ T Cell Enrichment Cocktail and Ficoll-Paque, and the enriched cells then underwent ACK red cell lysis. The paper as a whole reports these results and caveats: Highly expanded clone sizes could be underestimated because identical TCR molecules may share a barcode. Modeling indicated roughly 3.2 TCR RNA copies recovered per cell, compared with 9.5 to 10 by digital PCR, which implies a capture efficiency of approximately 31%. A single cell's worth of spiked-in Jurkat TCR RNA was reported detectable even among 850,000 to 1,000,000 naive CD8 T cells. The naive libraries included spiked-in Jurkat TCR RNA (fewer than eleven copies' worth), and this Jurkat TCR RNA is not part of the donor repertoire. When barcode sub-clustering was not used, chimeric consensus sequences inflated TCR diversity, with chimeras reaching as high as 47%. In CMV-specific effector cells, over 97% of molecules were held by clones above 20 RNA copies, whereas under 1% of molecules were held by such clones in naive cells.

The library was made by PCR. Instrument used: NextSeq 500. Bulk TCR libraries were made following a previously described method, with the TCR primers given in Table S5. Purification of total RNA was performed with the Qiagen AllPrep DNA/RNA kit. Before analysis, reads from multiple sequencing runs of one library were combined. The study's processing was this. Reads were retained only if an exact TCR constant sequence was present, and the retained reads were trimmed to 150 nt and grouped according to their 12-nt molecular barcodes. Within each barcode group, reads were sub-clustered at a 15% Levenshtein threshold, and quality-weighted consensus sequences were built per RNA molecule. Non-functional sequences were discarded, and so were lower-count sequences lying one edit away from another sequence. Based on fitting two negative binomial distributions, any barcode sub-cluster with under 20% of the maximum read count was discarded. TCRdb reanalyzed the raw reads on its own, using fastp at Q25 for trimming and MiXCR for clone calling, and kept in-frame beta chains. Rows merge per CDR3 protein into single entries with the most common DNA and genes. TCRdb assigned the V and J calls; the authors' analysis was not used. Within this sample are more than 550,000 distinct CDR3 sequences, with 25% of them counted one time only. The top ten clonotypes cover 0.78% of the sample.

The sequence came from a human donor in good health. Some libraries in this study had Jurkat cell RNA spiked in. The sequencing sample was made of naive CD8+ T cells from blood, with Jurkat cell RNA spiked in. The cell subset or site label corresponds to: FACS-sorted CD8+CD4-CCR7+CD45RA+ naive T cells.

The nucleotides are TGCAGTGCTAGAATGTTAGATACCGGGGAGCTGTTTTTT. It is translated as CSARMLDTGELFF. The chain is encoded by TRBV20-1 joined to TRBJ2-2; the D gene identity is not certain. The cysteine opens and the phenylalanine closes a CDR3 of 13 amino acids. The entry retains the CDR3 DNA only, 39 bases that are in frame from base 1. V is reduced by 2 bases and J by 5 bases, leaving a spacing of 9 bases between them. CDR1 DFQATT and CDR2 SNEGSKA were looked up in the germline V gene (reference sequence).